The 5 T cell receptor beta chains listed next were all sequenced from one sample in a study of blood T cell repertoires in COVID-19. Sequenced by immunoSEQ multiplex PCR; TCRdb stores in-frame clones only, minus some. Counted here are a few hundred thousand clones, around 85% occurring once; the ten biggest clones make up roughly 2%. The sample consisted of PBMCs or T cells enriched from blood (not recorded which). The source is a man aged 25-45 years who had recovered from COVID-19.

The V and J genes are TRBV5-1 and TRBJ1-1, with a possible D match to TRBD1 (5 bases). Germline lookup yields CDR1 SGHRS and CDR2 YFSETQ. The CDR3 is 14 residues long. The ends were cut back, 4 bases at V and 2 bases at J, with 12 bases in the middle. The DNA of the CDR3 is TGCGCCAGCAGCGCTATAGGGGCAAACACTGAAGCTTTCTTT. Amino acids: CASSAIGANTEAFF.

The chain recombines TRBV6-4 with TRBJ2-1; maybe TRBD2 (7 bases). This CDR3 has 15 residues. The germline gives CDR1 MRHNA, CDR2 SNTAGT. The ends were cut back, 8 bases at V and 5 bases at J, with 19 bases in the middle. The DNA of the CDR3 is TGTGCCAGCCGAAAGGGGGGGACCGGGAACAATGAGCAGTTCTTC. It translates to CASRKGGTGNNEQFF.

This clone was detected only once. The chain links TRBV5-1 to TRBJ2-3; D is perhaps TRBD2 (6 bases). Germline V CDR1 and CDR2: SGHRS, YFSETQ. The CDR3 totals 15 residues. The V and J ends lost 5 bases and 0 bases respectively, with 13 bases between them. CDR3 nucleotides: TGCGCCAGCAGGAGGTCGGGGGAAAGCACAGATACGCAGTATTTT. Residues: CASRRSGESTDTQYF.

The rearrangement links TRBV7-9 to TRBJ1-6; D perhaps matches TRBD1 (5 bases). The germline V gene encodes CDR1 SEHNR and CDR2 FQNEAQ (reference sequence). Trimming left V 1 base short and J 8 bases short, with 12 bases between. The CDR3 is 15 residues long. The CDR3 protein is CASSLESGRDSPLHF. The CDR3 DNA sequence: TGTGCCAGCAGCTTAGAGTCAGGGCGCGATTCACCCCTCCACTTT.

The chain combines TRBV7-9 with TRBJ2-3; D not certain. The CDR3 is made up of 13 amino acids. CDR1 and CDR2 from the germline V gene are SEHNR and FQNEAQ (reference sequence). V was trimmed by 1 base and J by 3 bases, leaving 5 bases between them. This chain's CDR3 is CASSLVVTDTQYF. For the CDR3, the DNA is TGTGCCAGCAGCTTAGTCGTGACAGATACGCAGTATTTT.